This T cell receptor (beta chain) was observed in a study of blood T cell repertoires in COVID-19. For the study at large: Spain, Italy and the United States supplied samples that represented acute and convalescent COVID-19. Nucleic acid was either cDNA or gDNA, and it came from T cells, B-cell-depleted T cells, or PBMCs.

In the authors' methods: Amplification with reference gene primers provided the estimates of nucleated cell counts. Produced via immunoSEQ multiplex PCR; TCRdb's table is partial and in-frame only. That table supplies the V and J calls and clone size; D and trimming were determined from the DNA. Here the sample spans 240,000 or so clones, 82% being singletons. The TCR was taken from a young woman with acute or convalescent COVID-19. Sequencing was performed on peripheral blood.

The CDR3 is CAWKLRQGRPGELFF. CDR3 coding DNA: TGTGCCTGGAAGCTGAGACAGGGGCGCCCCGGGGAGCTGTTTTTT. The chain employs TRBV30 and TRBJ2-2, with 8 bases lining up with TRBD1. Germline V gives CDR1 GTSNPN, CDR2 SVGIG (reference sequence). The CDR3 contains 15 residues. J lost 6 bases, V lost 4 bases, and 10 bases had no gene match.